A single T cell receptor beta chain is shown here with its context. The antigen is undetermined. The sample belongs to a study of cytomegalovirus exposure and HLA in healthy donors. Points from the study as a whole: Most TCR sequences proved rare, with some public TCRs found in many donors. Three chains linked to CMV were shown in vitro to be specific for CMV antigens. Later, an analysis found that TCR clusters from the first cohort tended to co-occur in the roughly 110 validation repertoires. Published work reported that the classifier diagnosed cytomegalovirus status with high specificity and sensitivity.

Generated by immunoSEQ multiplex PCR, the TCRdb table keeps only in-frame clones and is missing some. The sample records around 160,000 clones, roughly 84% being singletons. CDR3 length: 13 residues. The germline gives CDR1 GTSNPN, CDR2 SVGIG (reference sequence). Trimming left V 5 bases short and J 0 bases short, with 11 bases between. The sample taken for sequencing was PBMCs. The gene calls are TRBV30 and TRBJ2-7; D is unresolved. The receptor comes from a man aged 25-45 years in good health and CMV-seropositive. This chain's CDR3 is CAWGQANSYEQYF. The CDR3 nucleotides read TGTGCCTGGGGGCAGGCAAACTCCTACGAGCAGTACTTC. The entire variable domain, with the rest obtained from reference TRBV30 and TRBJ2-7, is as follows: SQTIHQWPATLVQPVGSPLSLECTVEGTSNPNLYWYRQAAGRGLQLLFYSVGIGQISSEVPQNLSASRPQDRQFILSSKKLLLSDSGFYLCAWGQANSYEQYFGPGTRLTVT.